Each of the 14 T cell receptor beta chains below was sequenced from the same sample in a study of CD8+ T cells in alopecia areata. Isolated RNA was reverse transcribed into cDNA used as the sequencing template. Here immunoSEQ multiplex PCR was the method, and the copy in TCRdb shows in-frame clones only, minus some. Of about 280,000 clones listed, 58% were seen once; the top ten hold under 2%. The treatment denotes: oral pan-JAK inhibitor, 5-10 mg twice daily. Sequenced material: CD4+ T cells sorted from blood, taken at week 24, from a patient treated with tofacitinib. The receptors come from a human donor with alopecia areata.

Concerning this clone itself: Within the sample, other DNA sequences also encode this same CDR3. The gene calls are TRBV29-1 and TRBJ2-2, with D uncertain. Trimming stripped 6 bases from V and 9 bases from J, with 8 bases between. In germline, CDR1 is SQVTM, CDR2 ANQGSEA. The CDR3 extends over 10 amino acids. The CDR3 nucleotides read TGCAGCGTCCAGTCCCGGGAGCTGTTTTTT. Protein: CSVQSRELFF.

This rearrangement joins TRBV27 to TRBJ2-7; 7 nucleotides match TRBD1. Per the germline V gene, CDR1 is MNHEY and CDR2 is SMNVEV (reference sequence). This CDR3 contains 14 residues. V shed 6 bases, J shed 2 bases, and the junction held 7 bases outside the gene matches. CDR3 protein: CASSRGQFAYEQYF. The CDR3 nucleotides are TGTGCCAGCAGCCGGGGACAGTTTGCCTACGAGCAGTACTTC.

This rearrangement joins TRBV15 to TRBJ2-1, with 8 bases aligning to TRBD1. The germline gives CDR1 LNHNV, CDR2 YYDKDF (reference sequence). The CDR3 is 16 residues long. V was clipped by 3 bases and J by 6 bases; unmatched bases: 10. The CDR3 spells CATSRERTGLGNEQFF. CDR3 coding DNA: TGTGCCACCAGCAGGGAAAGGACAGGGTTGGGCAATGAGCAGTTCTTC.

Of note for this clone: The same CDR3 also results from other DNA sequences found in this sample. The V gene is TRBV29-1, the J gene TRBJ1-5; 7 nucleotides align to TRBD1. V was clipped by 6 bases and J by 2 bases; unmatched bases: 4. The CDR3 sequence is 13 residues long. The germline CDR1 and CDR2 sequences are SQVTM and ANQGSEA. The CDR3 DNA sequence: TGCAGCGTCACAGGGGAAGGCAATCAGCCCCAGCATTTT. This encodes CSVTGEGNQPQHF.

The rearrangement uses TRBV5-4 and TRBJ2-3, with D possibly TRBD1 on 5 matching bases. Trimming took 5 bases from V and 4 from J, leaving 11 bases between them. The CDR3 sequence is 13 residues long. The germline V gene has CDR1 SGHNT and CDR2 YYREEE (reference sequence). The CDR3 protein is CASSAAGPDTQYF. The DNA for the CDR3 is TGTGCCAGCAGTGCCGCAGGGCCAGATACGCAGTATTTT.

V is TRBV6-5 and J is TRBJ2-3; D might be TRBD1 (5 bases). CDR1 is MNHEY, CDR2 SVGAGI, per germline. With 6 bases removed from V and 1 base from J, the gap between germline ends came to 14 bases. This CDR3 spans 15 amino acids. CDR3 nucleotides: TGTGCCAGCAGCAACAGGTTTCGTGGCACAGATACGCAGTATTTT. Its translation is CASSNRFRGTDTQYF.

Only one count was recorded for this clone. The chain joins TRBV6-5 to TRBJ1-1; tentative D call: TRBD1 (5 bases). Germline V gene data show CDR1 as MNHEY and CDR2 as SVGAGI. CDR3 length equals 13 residues. V was cut by 6 bases and J by 1 base, with 9 bases left in between. CDR3 DNA: TGTGCCAGCAGGCGTACAGGGAACACTGAAGCTTTCTTT. It translates to CASRRTGNTEAFF.

V gene TRBV5-1 combines with J gene TRBJ2-7; TRBD1 agrees at 7 bases. With V trimmed by 4 bases and J by 5 bases, 9 bases remained unmatched. Germline V gene sequence: CDR1 SGHRS, CDR2 YFSETQ. The CDR3 length is 14 residues. The CDR3 nucleotides read TGCGCCAGCAGCACAGGGACAGCCACGCACGAGCAGTACTTC. Translated: CASSTGTATHEQYF. The variable domain in full, completed from reference TRBV5-1 and TRBJ2-7, reads KAGVTQTPRYLIKTRGQQVTLSCSPISGHRSVSWYQQTPGQGLQFLFEYFSETQRNKGNFPGRFSGRQFSNSRSEMNVSTLELGDSALYLCASSTGTATHEQYFGPGTRLTVT.

Ten or more counts support this clone. V is TRBV28 and J is TRBJ1-5; D perhaps matches TRBD1 (5 bases). V was pared by 0 bases and J by 2 bases, with 8 bases between. This CDR3 contains 15 residues. From germline, CDR1 is MDHEN and CDR2 SYDVKM. CDR3 loop: CASSLWGLGNQPQHF. The CDR3 DNA reads TGTGCCAGCAGTTTATGGGGGCTCGGCAATCAGCCCCAGCATTTT.

V usage is TRBV7-8 and J usage is TRBJ2-3; 8 bases are a match to TRBD2. J gave up 3 bases and V 5 bases, and 10 bases lay outside the gene matches. The CDR3 length is 16 residues. Germline V gives CDR1 SGHVS, CDR2 FQNEAQ. The CDR3 spells CASSPRRTSRTDTQYF. In DNA, the CDR3 is TGTGCCAGCAGCCCTCGACGGACTAGCCGAACAGATACGCAGTATTTT.

This sequence joins TRBV4-3 and TRBJ1-2; D uncertain. V shed 0 bases and J shed 5 bases, with 7 bases lying between them. CDR1 LGHNA and CDR2 YSLEER come from the germline V gene. CDR3 length: 13 amino acids. CDR3 DNA sequence: TGCGCCAGCAGCCAAGATAAGCGATATGGCTACACCTTC. It translates to CASSQDKRYGYTF.

The V and J genes are TRBV2 and TRBJ2-7; 10 bases fit TRBD2. The CDR3 has 17 amino acids. Germline CDR1 and CDR2: SNHLY and FYNNEI. Trimming cost V 4 bases and J 0 bases; bases outside gene matches: 9. The CDR3 loop reads CASSGISGGSSSYEQYF. CDR3 DNA sequence: TGTGCCAGCAGTGGAATTAGCGGGGGGTCCAGCTCCTACGAGCAGTACTTC.

V gene TRBV19 combines with J gene TRBJ1-2, with D uncertain. Trimming took 1 base from V and 4 from J, leaving 10 bases between them. This CDR3 has 14 amino acids. Germline CDR1 is LNHDA and CDR2 is SQIVND (reference sequence). Here the CDR3 DNA reads TGTGCCAGTAGTATAGCAGCCGGACCCTATGGCTACACCTTC. It is translated as CASSIAAGPYGYTF.

The genes are TRBV25-1 and TRBJ2-5, with D possibly TRBD2 on 6 matching bases. Germline lookup yields CDR1 MGHDK and CDR2 SYGVNS. This CDR3 has 14 residues. Trimming pared 6 bases from V and 4 bases from J, leaving 15 bases between. This chain's CDR3 is CASSPQGSGETQYF. The CDR3 DNA follows: TGTGCCAGCAGCCCGCAGGGTAGCGGAGAGACCCAGTACTTC. Full variable domain (outside the CDR3, taken from reference TRBV25-1 and TRBJ2-5): EADIYQTPRYLVIGTGKKITLECSQTMGHDKMYWYQQDPGMELHLIHYSYGVNSTEKGDLSSESTVSRIRTEHFPLTLESARPSHTSQYLCASSPQGSGETQYFGPGTRLLVL.